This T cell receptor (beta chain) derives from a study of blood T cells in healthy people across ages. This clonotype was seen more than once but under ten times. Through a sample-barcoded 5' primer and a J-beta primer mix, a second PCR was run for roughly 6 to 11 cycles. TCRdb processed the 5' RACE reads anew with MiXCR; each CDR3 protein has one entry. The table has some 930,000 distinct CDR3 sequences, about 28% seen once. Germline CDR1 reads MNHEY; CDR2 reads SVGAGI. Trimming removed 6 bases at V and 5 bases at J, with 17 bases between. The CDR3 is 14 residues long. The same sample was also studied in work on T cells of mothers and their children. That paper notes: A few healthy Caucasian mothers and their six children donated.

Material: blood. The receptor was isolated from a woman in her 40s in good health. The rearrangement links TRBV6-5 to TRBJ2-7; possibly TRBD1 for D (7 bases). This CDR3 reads CASRPFRGANEQYF. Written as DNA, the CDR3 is TGTGCCAGCAGACCCTTCAGGGGGGCCAACGAGCAGTACTTC.